One sample yielded the 9 T cell receptor beta chains listed below, sequenced in a study of T cells in Graves' hyperthyroidism and ophthalmopathy. There were TCR beta CDR3 regions amplified from RNA transcripts. Using the HTBI primer set, a first-round RT-PCR was run on the TCR CDR3. TCRdb reprocessed the multiplex PCR reads via MiXCR and lists one record per CDR3 protein. The sample holds about 590,000 distinct CDR3 sequences; approximately 14% are singletons and the top ten take around 7.8%. The source material was blood. Every receptor here comes from a woman in her thirties with Graves' hyperthyroidism.

This clonotype has a handful of counts. The genes are TRBV20-1 and TRBJ2-3; TRBD2 aligns across 16 bases. The CDR3 is made up of 16 amino acids. The J segment lost 4 bases and the V segment lost 7 bases, leaving 8 bases of the junction unmatched. Germline V gene data show CDR1 as DFQATT and CDR2 as SNEGSKA (reference sequence). This chain's CDR3 is CSVRGLAGGLADTQYF. The DNA of the CDR3 is TGCAGTGTTAGGGGACTAGCGGGAGGGTTGGCAGATACGCAGTATTTT.

This clonotype was observed at least ten times. The rearrangement links TRBV20-1 to TRBJ2-1; 10 bases align to TRBD2. J lost 9 bases, V lost 5 bases, and 7 bases had no gene match. The CDR3 runs 13 residues. In germline, CDR1 is DFQATT, CDR2 SNEGSKA (reference sequence). The CDR3 nucleotides are TGCAGTGCTGGAAGCGGGAGGGGTCCTGAGCAGTTCTTC. It yields the protein CSAGSGRGPEQFF.

For this clonotype: Being one base from a much bigger clone, this may be a read error. The CDR3 DNA reads TGTGCCAGCAGCAGCGTGACGGGGCGCGGGGAGCTGTTTTTT. Amino acids: CASSSVTGRGELFF. This rearrangement joins TRBV12-3 or TRBV12-4 to TRBJ2-2; D possibly uses TRBD1 or TRBD2 (5 bases each). The CDR3 loop spans 14 amino acids. With 6 bases removed from V and 7 bases from J, the gap between germline ends came to 15 bases.

In the case of this clonotype: With a much larger clone just one base away, this may be a read error. The chain links TRBV10-3 to TRBJ2-2; 9 bases align to TRBD1. Unmatched junction bases numbered 4, after V lost 7 bases and J lost 4 bases. Germline V CDR1 and CDR2: ENHRY, SYGVKD. This CDR3 contains 14 residues. The CDR3 sequence: CAIKAGQGTGELFF. Here the CDR3 DNA reads TGTGCCATCAAAGCGGGACAGGGCACCGGGGAGCTGTTTTTT.

This clonotype was detected ten times or more. This sequence joins TRBV29-1 and TRBJ2-1; unclear D gene. This CDR3 has 13 residues. V shed 0 bases and J shed 7 bases, with 10 bases lying between them. Germline V gives CDR1 SQVTM, CDR2 ANQGSEA. CDR3 loop: CSVEEDRVNEQFF. The CDR3 DNA reads TGCAGCGTTGAAGAGGATAGGGTGAATGAGCAGTTCTTC.

In this sample, this clonotype turned up many times. This chain links TRBV20-1 with TRBJ2-7, with TRBD2 matching over 9 bases. This CDR3 contains 15 residues. Germline-derived CDR1 and CDR2 are DFQATT and SNEGSKA (reference sequence). Trimming at V came to 4 bases and at J to 6 bases, leaving 13 bases not matched to a gene. The CDR3 here is CSATMVAGGSREQYF. The CDR3 bases are TGCAGTGCTACCATGGTTGCGGGAGGGTCCCGCGAGCAGTACTTC.

This clonotype has ten or more counts. This chain joins TRBV30 and TRBJ1-1, with 12 bases aligning to TRBD1. Germline loops: CDR1 GTSNPN, CDR2 SVGIG (reference sequence). This CDR3 spans 16 amino acids. Germline trimming cut 1 base from V and 0 bases from J; bases unmatched to any gene: 3. The CDR3 bases are TGTGCCTGGAGTGCTTGGGACAGGGGGCTGAACACTGAAGCTTTCTTT. Protein sequence: CAWSAWDRGLNTEAFF.

This chain connects TRBV28 to TRBJ2-1; D unclear. The CDR3 has 14 amino acids. Deletions cut 4 bases from V and 0 bases from J, with 7 bases between. Germline CDR1 and CDR2: MDHEN and SYDVKM. DNA for the CDR3: TGTGCCAGCAGTTCTGGGCACTCCTACAATGAGCAGTTCTTC. Translated: CASSSGHSYNEQFF.

This clonotype was seen ten or more times. V and J are TRBV11-2 and TRBJ2-2; TRBD2 matches at 7 bases. Trimming cost V 2 bases and J 1 base; bases outside gene matches: 4. CDR3 length equals 16 residues. CDR1 is SGHAT, CDR2 FQNNGV, per germline. The CDR3 DNA sequence: TGTGCCAGCAGCTTACGCGCTAGCGGGAACACCGGGGAGCTGTTTTTT. It encodes CASSLRASGNTGELFF. The complete variable domain, with remaining parts taken from reference TRBV11-2 and TRBJ2-2, reads EAGVAQSPRYKIIEKRQSVAFWCNPISGHATLYWYQQILGQGPKLLIQFQNNGVVDDSQLPKDRFSAERLKGVDSTLKIQPAKLEDSAVYLCASSLRASGNTGELFFGEGSRLTVL.